This TCR beta chain was found in a study of cytomegalovirus exposure and HLA in healthy donors. Amplification used 60 Vbeta primers and 13 Jbeta primers. Only in-frame clones appear in the TCRdb table, and some are missing; sequencing was by immunoSEQ multiplex PCR. The data show approximately 160,000 clones, about 80% seen once. This clone was found once. Its antigen is as yet unknown. Overall study findings and caveats: For presence/absence analyses, sequencing depth was assumed to be roughly uniform across donors. In a later analysis, compared with equally common non-associated chains, HLA-associated beta chains were more expanded. It is likely that the observed cluster of highly shared sequence variants was a sequencing artifact.

The V gene's germline CDR1 is MNHGY and CDR2 SAAAGT. The CDR3 is 14 residues long. The trim removed 9 bases at V and 8 bases at J, leaving 10 bases unmatched. This clonotype originated in a woman aged 50 to 60 in good health and CMV-seropositive. Sequenced input: PBMCs. V usage is TRBV6-8 and J usage is TRBJ1-4; 9 nucleotides match TRBD1. CDR3 sequence reads: CASSRDRDYEKLFF. Here the CDR3 DNA reads TGTGCCAGTTCCCGGGACAGGGATTACGAAAAACTGTTTTTT.